A selection of T cell receptor beta chains follows, all from one sample in a study of T-cell memory formation after mild COVID-19. MiXCR, run by TCRdb on the 5' RACE reads, gives a single entry per CDR3 protein. The repertoire consists of 250,000 to 300,000 distinct CDR3 sequences, with around 16% occurring once and the leading ten covering roughly a fifth. The sequenced material came from PBMCs or a T cell subset sorted from them (not recorded which). These receptors were collected from a young man who had mild COVID-19 (a few samples of this study predate the infection). Cell type and time point are not known. Each CDR3 is given with its conserved first and last residue. A D gene is named only where the DNA matches it firmly. A clone size is listed for some rows: how often the clone was seen (once, few, many), or a class if it is expanded.

>.|TRBJ1-2|TRBV18|TRBD1
CASSRQSGQGRDGYTF
TGTGCCAGCTCCCGGCAGAGTGGACAGGGACGTGATGGCTACACCTTC
>many|TRBJ2-1|TRBV6-2/TRBV6-3|TRBD1
CASSYRQGAEQFF
TGTGCCAGCAGTTACCGACAGGGAGCTGAGCAGTTCTTC
>few|TRBJ2-7|TRBV5-1|TRBD2
CASSSGLAGMYEQYF
TGCGCCAGCAGCTCCGGACTAGCGGGAATGTACGAGCAGTACTTC
>.|TRBJ2-7|TRBV20-1|.
CSAQRGADSYEQYF
TGCAGTGCTCAGAGAGGGGCGGACTCCTACGAGCAGTACTTC
>.|TRBJ1-1|TRBV20-1|.
CSALRVEPTEAFF
TGCAGTGCCCTGAGGGTTGAGCCGACTGAAGCTTTCTTT
>few|TRBJ2-1|TRBV25-1|TRBD1
CASSEYIRDRGRDEQFF
TGTGCCAGCAGTGAATATATTCGAGACAGGGGTCGGGATGAGCAGTTCTTC
>many|TRBJ2-3|TRBV7-2|TRBD1
CASSDRGSDTQYF
TGTGCCAGCAGCGACAGGGGCTCGGATACGCAGTATTTT
>few|TRBJ2-5|TRBV4-1|TRBD2
CASSQKLAGKETQYF
TGCGCCAGCAGCCAAAAACTAGCGGGAAAAGAGACCCAGTACTTC
>few|TRBJ1-2|TRBV4-3|TRBD1
CASSQPRDRGVDYGYTF
TGCGCCAGCAGCCAACCGCGGGACAGGGGGGTGGACTATGGCTACACCTTC
>few|TRBJ2-2|TRBV20-1|.
CSARGTGELFF
TGCAGTGCTAGAGGAACCGGGGAGCTGTTTTTT
>.|TRBJ2-5|TRBV4-1|.
CASRQDQSRGGQETQYF
TGCGCCAGCAGGCAAGATCAGTCAAGAGGGGGGCAAGAGACCCAGTACTTC
>few|TRBJ1-2|TRBV20-1|.
CSASAGLYGYTF
TGCAGTGCTAGTGCGGGGCTATATGGCTACACCTTC
>.|TRBJ1-5|TRBV24-1|.
CATGASNQPQHF
TGTGCCACGGGGGCAAGCAATCAGCCCCAGCATTTT
>few|TRBJ2-2|TRBV27|.
CASSLSPTAQELFF
TGTGCCAGCAGTTTATCGCCCACGGCCCAGGAGCTGTTTTTT
>many|TRBJ1-1|TRBV4-1|TRBD1
CASSQLFQNFRDSLLNTEAFF
TGCGCCAGCAGCCAGCTATTCCAGAATTTCCGGGACAGCCTTCTGAACACTGAAGCTTTCTTT
>.|TRBJ2-1|TRBV19|.
CASSIGVGRSNEQFF
TGTGCCAGTAGTATAGGAGTGGGGCGGTCTAATGAGCAGTTCTTC
>.|TRBJ2-2|TRBV10-3|.
CAIRLRGDTGELFF
TGTGCCATCAGGCTCAGGGGGGACACCGGGGAGCTGTTTTTT
>.|TRBJ1-5|TRBV12-3/TRBV12-4|.
CASTVREYSNQPQHF
TGTGCCAGCACCGTAAGGGAGTATAGCAATCAGCCCCAGCATTTT
>few|TRBJ1-5|TRBV20-1|TRBD1
CSVNRTGRNQPQHF
TGCAGTGTTAACCGGACAGGGAGGAATCAGCCCCAGCATTTT
>few|TRBJ2-1|TRBV14|.
CASSLITGPGDEQFF
TGTGCCAGCAGCCTTATCACAGGGCCGGGGGATGAGCAGTTCTTC
>few|TRBJ2-3|TRBV5-1|.
CASSLGPNLDTQYF
TGCGCCAGCAGCTTGGGGCCTAATCTTGATACGCAGTATTTT
>few|TRBJ2-1|TRBV15|TRBD1
CATSTFDRAEQFF
TGTGCCACCAGCACCTTCGACAGGGCTGAGCAGTTCTTC
>few|TRBJ1-3|TRBV5-1|.
CASSPSLPGMGNTIYF
TGCGCCAGCAGCCCGTCCCTCCCGGGGATGGGTAACACCATATATTTT
>many|TRBJ1-2|TRBV7-2|.
CASSLAFRGEDGYTF
TGTGCCAGCAGCTTAGCGTTCCGGGGCGAGGATGGCTACACCTTC
>few|TRBJ2-1|TRBV5-1|.
CASSLQPGAYNEQFF
TGCGCCAGCAGCTTGCAACCGGGGGCCTACAATGAGCAGTTCTTC
>few|TRBJ2-2|TRBV9|TRBD2
CASSPGLAGGPYTGELFF
TGTGCCAGCAGCCCCGGACTAGCGGGGGGGCCCTACACCGGGGAGCTGTTTTTT
>.|TRBJ2-3|TRBV6-5|TRBD2
CATRLAGTDTQYF
TGTGCCACCAGACTAGCGGGCACAGATACGCAGTATTTT
>.|TRBJ2-4|TRBV7-2|.
CASSLVGAFDSIQYF
TGTGCCAGCAGCTTAGTGGGGGCGTTTGATTCCATTCAGTACTTC
>.|TRBJ2-3|TRBV6-5|.
CASSVLDTQYF
TGTGCCAGCAGTGTTCTCGATACGCAGTATTTT
>.|TRBJ2-3|TRBV7-3|TRBD2
CASSQIQAGGGTDTQYF
TGTGCCAGCAGCCAGATCCAAGCGGGGGGCGGCACAGATACGCAGTATTTT
>few|TRBJ2-1|TRBV6-6|TRBD2
CASTSFDGGEQFF
TGTGCCAGCACGAGCTTCGACGGGGGGGAGCAGTTCTTC
>.|TRBJ1-1|TRBV5-1|.
CASGPGGDTEAFF
TGCGCCAGCGGTCCGGGAGGGGACACTGAAGCTTTCTTT
>few|TRBJ2-7|TRBV20-1|.
CSAGRTATNEQYF
TGCAGTGCTGGCCGGACCGCGACTAACGAGCAGTACTTC